The present T cell receptor (beta chain) was sequenced within a study of cytomegalovirus exposure and HLA in healthy donors. In the PCR, 60 Vbeta and 13 Jbeta primers were used. Sequenced by immunoSEQ multiplex PCR; TCRdb stores in-frame clones only, minus some. This sample has about 130,000 clones, with about two thirds found just once. CDR3 size: 14 residues. Germline V lookup: CDR1 SGHRS, CDR2 YFSETQ. Trimming removed 0 bases at V and 5 bases at J, with 11 bases between. Findings and limits, study-wide: There were 164 TCR beta chains listed as cytomegalovirus-associated. Reports showed the classifier diagnosing cytomegalovirus status with high specificity and sensitivity. In vitro assays verified that a few CMV-associated chains recognized CMV antigens specifically. The records held CMV serostatus as the only immune exposure information.

Concerning this clone: The target antigen is unknown.

This chain joins TRBV5-1 and TRBJ1-1; D is undetermined. The origin of this receptor is a woman aged 55-70 years in good health and CMV-seropositive. The sequenced material came from PBMCs. The CDR3 reads CASSLVAHSTEAFF. The DNA for the CDR3 is TGCGCCAGCAGCTTGGTTGCGCATTCAACTGAAGCTTTCTTT.